This T cell receptor beta chain appears in the sequencing data of a study of regulatory T cells in long-lasting Graves disease. CDR1 is SGHAT and CDR2 is FQNNGV in the germline V gene. The CDR3 covers 15 residues. The V and J ends lost 6 bases and 4 bases respectively, with 18 bases between them. Regarding the study as a whole: New patients shared 950 to 1,000 public clonotypes, fewer than the 2,500 to 3,500 shared by persistent patients.

This clonotype was counted many times. The antigen remains unidentified. The time point denotes: persistent/refractory GD, antithyroid drugs over 5 years with positive TRAb. Construction of the TCR library relied on RNA isolated from PBMCs. HTBI primers from iRepertoire and Arm-PCR of CDR3 regions yielded the TCR beta libraries. TCRdb independently ran MiXCR on the multiplex PCR reads; one entry per CDR3 protein. The sample carries hundreds of thousands of distinct CDR3 sequences, about a fifth recorded once. The TCR originated in a female donor with Graves disease. The input for sequencing was peripheral blood mononuclear cells (PBMCs), taken when the disease was refractory, from a patient treated with antithyroid drugs. V is TRBV11-2 and J is TRBJ1-1, with D unresolved. CDR3 region: CASSRNARHFTEAFF. The DNA for the CDR3 is TGTGCCAGCAGTCGAAACGCGAGGCACTTCACTGAAGCTTTCTTT. Using reference TRBV11-2 and TRBJ1-1 for the parts outside the CDR3, the full variable domain is EAGVAQSPRYKIIEKRQSVAFWCNPISGHATLYWYQQILGQGPKLLIQFQNNGVVDDSQLPKDRFSAERLKGVDSTLKIQPAKLEDSAVYLCASSRNARHFTEAFFGQGTRLTVV.